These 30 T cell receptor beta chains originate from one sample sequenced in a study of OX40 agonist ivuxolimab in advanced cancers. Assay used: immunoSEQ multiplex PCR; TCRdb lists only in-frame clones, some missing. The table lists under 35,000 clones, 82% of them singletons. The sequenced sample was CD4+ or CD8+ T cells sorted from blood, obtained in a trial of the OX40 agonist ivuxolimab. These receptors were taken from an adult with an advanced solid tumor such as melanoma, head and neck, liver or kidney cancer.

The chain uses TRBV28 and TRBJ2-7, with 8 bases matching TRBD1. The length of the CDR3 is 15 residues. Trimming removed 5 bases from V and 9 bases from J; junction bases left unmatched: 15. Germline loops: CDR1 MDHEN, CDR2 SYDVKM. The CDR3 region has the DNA TGTGCCAGCAGTCCCACCGGCAGGGGGCGCATCGCGCAGTACTTC. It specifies CASSPTGRGRIAQYF.

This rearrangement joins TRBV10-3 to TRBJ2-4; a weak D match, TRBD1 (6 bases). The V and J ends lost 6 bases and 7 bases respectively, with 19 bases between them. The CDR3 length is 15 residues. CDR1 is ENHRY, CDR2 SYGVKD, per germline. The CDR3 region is CAISRDILAGNIQYF. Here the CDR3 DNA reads TGTGCCATCAGCCGGGACATATTAGCCGGGAACATTCAGTACTTC.

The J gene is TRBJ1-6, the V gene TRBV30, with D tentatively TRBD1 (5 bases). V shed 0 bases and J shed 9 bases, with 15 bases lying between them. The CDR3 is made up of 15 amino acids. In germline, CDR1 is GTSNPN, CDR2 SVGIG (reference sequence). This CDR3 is CAWSVPSDNSSPLHF. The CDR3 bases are TGTGCCTGGAGTGTACCATCGGACAATAGTTCACCCCTCCACTTT.

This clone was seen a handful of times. In DNA form, the CDR3 reads TGTGCCAGTATGGACAGATTCAATCAGCCCCAGCATTTT. It encodes CASMDRFNQPQHF. The gene calls are TRBV19 and TRBJ1-5; D might be TRBD1 (6 bases). Trimming pared 7 bases from V and 3 bases from J, leaving 10 bases between. This CDR3 region has 13 residues. Germline CDR1 reads LNHDA; CDR2 reads SQIVND (reference sequence).

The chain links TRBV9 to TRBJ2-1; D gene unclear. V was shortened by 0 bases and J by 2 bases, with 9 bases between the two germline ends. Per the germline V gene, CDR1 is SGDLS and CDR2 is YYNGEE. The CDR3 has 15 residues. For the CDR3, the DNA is TGTGCCAGCAGCGTAGACCTAAAGACCTACAATGAGCAGTTCTTC. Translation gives CASSVDLKTYNEQFF.

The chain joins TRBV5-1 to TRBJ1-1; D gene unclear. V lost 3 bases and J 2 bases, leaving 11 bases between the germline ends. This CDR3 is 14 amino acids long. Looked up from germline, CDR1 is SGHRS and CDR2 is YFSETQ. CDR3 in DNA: TGCGCCAGCAGCTACGCGCTACAAAACACTGAAGCTTTCTTT. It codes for CASSYALQNTEAFF.

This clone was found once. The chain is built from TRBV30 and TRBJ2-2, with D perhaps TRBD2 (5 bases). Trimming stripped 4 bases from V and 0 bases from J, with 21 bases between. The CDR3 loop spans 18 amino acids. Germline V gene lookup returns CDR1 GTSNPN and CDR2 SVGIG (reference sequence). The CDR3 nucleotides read TGTGCCTGGAAAAGAGGGATGCTAAGCGGTGCGAACACCGGGGAGCTGTTTTTT. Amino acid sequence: CAWKRGMLSGANTGELFF.

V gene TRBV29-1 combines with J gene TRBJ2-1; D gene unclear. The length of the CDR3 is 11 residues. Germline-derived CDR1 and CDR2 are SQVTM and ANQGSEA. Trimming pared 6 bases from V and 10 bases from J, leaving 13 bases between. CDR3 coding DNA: TGCAGCGTCTATACACCCGGCGAGCAGTTCTTC. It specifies CSVYTPGEQFF.

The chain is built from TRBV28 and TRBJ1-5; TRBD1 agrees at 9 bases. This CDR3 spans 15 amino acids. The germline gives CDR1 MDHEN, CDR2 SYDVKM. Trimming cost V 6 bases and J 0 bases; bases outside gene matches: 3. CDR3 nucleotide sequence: TGTGCCAGCAGCTGGGGACAGGGTAGCAATCAGCCCCAGCATTTT. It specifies CASSWGQGSNQPQHF. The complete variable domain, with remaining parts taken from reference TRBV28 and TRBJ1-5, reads DVKVTQSSRYLVKRTGEKVFLECVQDMDHENMFWYRQDPGLGLRLIYFSYDVKMKEKGDIPEGYSVSREKKERFSLILESASTNQTSMYLCASSWGQGSNQPQHFGDGTRLSIL.

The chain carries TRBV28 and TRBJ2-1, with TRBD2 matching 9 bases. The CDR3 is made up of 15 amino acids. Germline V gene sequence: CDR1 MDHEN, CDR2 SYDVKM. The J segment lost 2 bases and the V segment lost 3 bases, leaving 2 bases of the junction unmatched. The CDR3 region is CASSFTSGPYNEQFF. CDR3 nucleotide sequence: TGTGCCAGCAGTTTTACTAGCGGGCCCTACAATGAGCAGTTCTTC.

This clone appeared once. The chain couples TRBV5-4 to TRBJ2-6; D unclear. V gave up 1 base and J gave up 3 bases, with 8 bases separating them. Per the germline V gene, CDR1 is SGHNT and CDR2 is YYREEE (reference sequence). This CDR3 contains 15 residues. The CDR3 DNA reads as TGTGCCAGCAGCTTGAGAGATCGTGGGGCCAACGTCCTGACTTTC. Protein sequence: CASSLRDRGANVLTF.

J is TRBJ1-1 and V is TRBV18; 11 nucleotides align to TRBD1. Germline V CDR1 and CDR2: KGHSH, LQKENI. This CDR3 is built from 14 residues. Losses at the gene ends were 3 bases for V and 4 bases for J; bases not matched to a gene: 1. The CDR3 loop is CASSPGTGGTEAFF. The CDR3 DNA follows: TGTGCCAGCTCACCCGGGACAGGGGGCACTGAAGCTTTCTTT. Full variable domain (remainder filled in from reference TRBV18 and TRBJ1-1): NAGVMQNPRHLVRRRGQEARLRCSPMKGHSHVYWYRQLPEEGLKFMVYLQKENIIDESGMPKERFSAEFPKEGPSILRIQQVVRGDSAAYFCASSPGTGGTEAFFGQGTRLTVV.

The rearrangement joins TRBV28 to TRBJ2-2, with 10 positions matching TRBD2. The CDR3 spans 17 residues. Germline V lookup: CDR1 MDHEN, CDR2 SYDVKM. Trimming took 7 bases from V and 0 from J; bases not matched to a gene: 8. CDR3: CASTIGLAASNTGELFF. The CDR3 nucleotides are TGTGCCAGCACTATCGGACTAGCGGCTTCGAACACCGGGGAGCTGTTTTTT.

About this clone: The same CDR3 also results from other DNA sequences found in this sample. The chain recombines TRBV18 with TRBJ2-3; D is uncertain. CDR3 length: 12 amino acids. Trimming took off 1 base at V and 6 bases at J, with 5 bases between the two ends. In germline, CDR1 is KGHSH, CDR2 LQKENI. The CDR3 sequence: CASSPRMDTQYF. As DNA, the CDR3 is TGTGCCAGCTCACCACGAATGGATACGCAGTATTTT.

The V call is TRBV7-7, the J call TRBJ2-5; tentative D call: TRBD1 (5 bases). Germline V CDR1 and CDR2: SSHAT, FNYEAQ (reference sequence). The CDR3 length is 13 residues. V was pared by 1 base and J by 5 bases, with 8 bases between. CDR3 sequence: CASSLGQGETQYF. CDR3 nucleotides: TGTGCCAGCAGCTTAGGCCAGGGCGAGACCCAGTACTTC.

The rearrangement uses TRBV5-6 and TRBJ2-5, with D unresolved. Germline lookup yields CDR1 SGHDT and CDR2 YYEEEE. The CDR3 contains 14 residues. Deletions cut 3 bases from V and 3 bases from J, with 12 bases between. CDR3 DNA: TGTGCCAGCAGCTCCCCCCCCCTAGAAGAGACCCAGTACTTC. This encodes CASSSPPLEETQYF.

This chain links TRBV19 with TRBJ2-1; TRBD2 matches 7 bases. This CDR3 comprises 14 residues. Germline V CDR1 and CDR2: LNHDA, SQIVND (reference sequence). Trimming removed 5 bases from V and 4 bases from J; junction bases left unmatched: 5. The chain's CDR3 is CASSPGTTYNEQFF. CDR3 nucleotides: TGTGCCAGTAGTCCCGGGACTACATACAATGAGCAGTTCTTC.

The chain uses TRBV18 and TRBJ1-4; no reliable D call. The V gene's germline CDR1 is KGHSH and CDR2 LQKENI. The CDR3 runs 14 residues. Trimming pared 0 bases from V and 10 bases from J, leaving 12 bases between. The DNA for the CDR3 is TGTGCCAGCTCACCACCGACGGTATGGGCAAAACTGTTTTTT. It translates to CASSPPTVWAKLFF.

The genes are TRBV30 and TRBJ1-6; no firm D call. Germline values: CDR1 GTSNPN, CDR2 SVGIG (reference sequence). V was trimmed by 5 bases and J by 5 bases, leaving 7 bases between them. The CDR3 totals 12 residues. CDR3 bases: TGTGCCTGGGGACGTGATAATTCACCCCTCCACTTT. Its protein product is CAWGRDNSPLHF.

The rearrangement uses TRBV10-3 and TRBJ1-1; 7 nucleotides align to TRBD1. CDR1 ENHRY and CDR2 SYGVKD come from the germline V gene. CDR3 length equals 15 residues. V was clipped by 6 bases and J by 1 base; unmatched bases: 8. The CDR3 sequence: CAIREGGGGNTEAFF. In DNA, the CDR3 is TGTGCCATCAGAGAAGGGGGCGGGGGGAACACTGAAGCTTTCTTT.

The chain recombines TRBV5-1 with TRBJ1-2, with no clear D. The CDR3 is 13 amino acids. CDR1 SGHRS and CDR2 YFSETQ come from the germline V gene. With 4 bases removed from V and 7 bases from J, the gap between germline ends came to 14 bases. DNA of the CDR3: TGCGCCAGCAGCCTCGAGGCCCTCGGTGGCTACACCTTC. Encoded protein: CASSLEALGGYTF.

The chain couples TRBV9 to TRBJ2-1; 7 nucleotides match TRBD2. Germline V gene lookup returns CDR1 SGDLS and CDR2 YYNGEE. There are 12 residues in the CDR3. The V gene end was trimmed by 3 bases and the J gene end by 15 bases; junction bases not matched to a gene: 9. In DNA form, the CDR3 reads TGTGCCAGCAGCGGCCAGGTGAGCGGGACGTTCTTC. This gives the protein CASSGQVSGTFF.

CDR3 bases: TGTGCCAGCTCACCAAGCTCAGCGAACACCGGGGAGCTGTTTTTT. It translates to CASSPSSANTGELFF. V is TRBV18 and J is TRBJ2-2, with unresolved D. Trimming removed 2 bases at V and 0 bases at J, with 7 bases between. The CDR3 has 15 amino acids. CDR1 is KGHSH and CDR2 is LQKENI in the germline V gene.

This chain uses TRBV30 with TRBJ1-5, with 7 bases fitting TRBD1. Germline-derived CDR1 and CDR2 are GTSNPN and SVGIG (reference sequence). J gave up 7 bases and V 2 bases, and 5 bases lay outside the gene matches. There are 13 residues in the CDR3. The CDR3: CAWSTRGRQPQHF. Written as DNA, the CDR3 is TGTGCCTGGAGTACCAGGGGGAGGCAGCCCCAGCATTTT.

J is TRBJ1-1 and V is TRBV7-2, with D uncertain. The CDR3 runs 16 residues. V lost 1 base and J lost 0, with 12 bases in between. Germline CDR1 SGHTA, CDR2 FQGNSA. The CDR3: CASSLEALRLNTEAFF. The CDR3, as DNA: TGTGCCAGCAGCTTAGAGGCCCTCCGATTGAACACTGAAGCTTTCTTT.

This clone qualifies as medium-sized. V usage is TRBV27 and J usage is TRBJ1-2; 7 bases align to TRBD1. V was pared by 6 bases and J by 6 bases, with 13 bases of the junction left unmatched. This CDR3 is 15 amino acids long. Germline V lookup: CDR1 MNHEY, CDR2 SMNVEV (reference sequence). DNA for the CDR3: TGTGCCAGCAGCCGCGGGGCACAGGGGAGAGATGGCTACACCTTC. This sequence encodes CASSRGAQGRDGYTF.

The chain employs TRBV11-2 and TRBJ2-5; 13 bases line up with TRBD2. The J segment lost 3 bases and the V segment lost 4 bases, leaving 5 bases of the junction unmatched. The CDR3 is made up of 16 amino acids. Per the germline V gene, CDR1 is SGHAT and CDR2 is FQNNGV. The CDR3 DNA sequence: TGTGCCAGCAGCTATTCCGGACTAGCGGGAGAAGAGACCCAGTACTTC. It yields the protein CASSYSGLAGEETQYF.

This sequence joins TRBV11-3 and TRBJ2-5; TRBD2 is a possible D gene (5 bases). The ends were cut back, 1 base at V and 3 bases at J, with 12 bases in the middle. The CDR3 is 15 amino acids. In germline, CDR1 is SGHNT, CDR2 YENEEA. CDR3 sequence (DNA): TGTGCCAGCAGCTTAGGGTATACAGCGGAAGAGACCCAGTACTTC. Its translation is CASSLGYTAEETQYF.

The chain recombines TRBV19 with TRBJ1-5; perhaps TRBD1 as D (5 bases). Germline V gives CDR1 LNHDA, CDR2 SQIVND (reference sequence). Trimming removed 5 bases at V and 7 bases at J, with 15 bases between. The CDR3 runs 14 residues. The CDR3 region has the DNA TGTGCCAGTAGTGGAGTGGGGGGAAGGCAGCCCCAGCATTTT. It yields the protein CASSGVGGRQPQHF.

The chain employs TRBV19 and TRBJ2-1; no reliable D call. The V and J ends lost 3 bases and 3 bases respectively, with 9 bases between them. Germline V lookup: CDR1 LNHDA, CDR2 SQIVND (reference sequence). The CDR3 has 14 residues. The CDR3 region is CASSIRQLYNEQFF. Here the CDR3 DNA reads TGTGCCAGTAGTATCAGGCAGCTCTACAATGAGCAGTTCTTC.